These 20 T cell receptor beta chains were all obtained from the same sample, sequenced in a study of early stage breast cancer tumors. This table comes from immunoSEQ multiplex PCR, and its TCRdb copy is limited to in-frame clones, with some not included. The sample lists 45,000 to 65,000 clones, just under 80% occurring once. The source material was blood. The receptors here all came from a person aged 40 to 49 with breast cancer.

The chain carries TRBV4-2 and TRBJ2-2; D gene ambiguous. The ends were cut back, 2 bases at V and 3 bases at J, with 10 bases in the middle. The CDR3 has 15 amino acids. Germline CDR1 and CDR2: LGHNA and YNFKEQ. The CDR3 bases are TGTGCCAGCAGCCAATCAAAGGCGGACACCGGGGAGCTGTTTTTT. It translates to CASSQSKADTGELFF.

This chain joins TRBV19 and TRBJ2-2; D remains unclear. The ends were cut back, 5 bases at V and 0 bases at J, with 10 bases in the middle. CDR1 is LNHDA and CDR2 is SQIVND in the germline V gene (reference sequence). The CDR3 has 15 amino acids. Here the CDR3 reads CASSPQVANTGELFF. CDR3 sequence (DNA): TGTGCCAGTAGTCCCCAGGTCGCGAACACCGGGGAGCTGTTTTTT.

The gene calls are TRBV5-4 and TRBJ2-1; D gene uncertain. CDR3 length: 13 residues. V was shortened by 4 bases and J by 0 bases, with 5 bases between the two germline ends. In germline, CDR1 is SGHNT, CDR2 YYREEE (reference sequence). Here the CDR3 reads CASSELSYNEQFF. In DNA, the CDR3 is TGTGCCAGCAGCGAGCTCTCCTACAATGAGCAGTTCTTC.

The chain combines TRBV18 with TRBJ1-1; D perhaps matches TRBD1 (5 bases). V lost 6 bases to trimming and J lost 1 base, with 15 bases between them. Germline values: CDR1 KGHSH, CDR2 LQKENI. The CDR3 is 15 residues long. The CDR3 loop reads CASSLYMGGNTEAFF. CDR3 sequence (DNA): TGTGCCAGCTCCCTTTATATGGGGGGGAACACTGAAGCTTTCTTT.

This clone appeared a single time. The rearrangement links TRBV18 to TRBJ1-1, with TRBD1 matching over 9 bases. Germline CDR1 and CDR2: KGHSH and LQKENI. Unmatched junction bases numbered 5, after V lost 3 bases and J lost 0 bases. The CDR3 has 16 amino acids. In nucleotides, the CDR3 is TGTGCCAGCTCACCGGCGGGACAGGGCATGAACACTGAAGCTTTCTTT. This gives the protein CASSPAGQGMNTEAFF.

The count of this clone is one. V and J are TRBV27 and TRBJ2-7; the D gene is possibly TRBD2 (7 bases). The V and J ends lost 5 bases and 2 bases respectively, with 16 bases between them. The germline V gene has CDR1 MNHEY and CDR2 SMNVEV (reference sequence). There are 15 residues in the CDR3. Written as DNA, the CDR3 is TGTGCCAGCAGTCCCTTCGCGGGGGCCCCCTACGAGCAGTACTTC. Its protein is CASSPFAGAPYEQYF.

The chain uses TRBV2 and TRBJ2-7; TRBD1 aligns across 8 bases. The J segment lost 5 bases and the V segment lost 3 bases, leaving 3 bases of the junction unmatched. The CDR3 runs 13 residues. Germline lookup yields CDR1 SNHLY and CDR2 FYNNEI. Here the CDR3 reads CASSDRGLNEQYF. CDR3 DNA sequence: TGTGCCAGCAGTGACAGGGGGCTCAACGAGCAGTACTTC.

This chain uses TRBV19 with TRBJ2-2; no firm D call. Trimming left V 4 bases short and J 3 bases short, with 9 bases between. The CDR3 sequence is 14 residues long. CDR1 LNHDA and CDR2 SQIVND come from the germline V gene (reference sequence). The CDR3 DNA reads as TGTGCCAGTAGTACAGGTGGTTACACCGGGGAGCTGTTTTTT. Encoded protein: CASSTGGYTGELFF.

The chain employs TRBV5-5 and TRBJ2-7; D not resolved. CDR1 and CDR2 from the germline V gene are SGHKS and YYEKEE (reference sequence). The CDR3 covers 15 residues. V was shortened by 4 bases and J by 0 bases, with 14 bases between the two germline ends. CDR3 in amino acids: CASSQATWSSYEQYF. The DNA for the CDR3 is TGTGCCAGCAGCCAGGCAACTTGGAGCTCCTACGAGCAGTACTTC.

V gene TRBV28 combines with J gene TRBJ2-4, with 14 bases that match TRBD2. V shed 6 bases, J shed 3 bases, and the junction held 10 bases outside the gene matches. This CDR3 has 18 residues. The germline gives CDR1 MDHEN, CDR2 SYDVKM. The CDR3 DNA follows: TGTGCCAGCAGCTACCGCGGACTAGCGGGAGGCGGCAAAAACATTCAGTACTTC. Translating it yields CASSYRGLAGGGKNIQYF.

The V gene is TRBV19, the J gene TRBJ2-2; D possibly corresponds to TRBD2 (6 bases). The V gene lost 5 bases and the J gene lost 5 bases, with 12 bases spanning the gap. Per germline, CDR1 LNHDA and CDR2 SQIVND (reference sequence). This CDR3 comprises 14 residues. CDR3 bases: TGTGCCAGTAGTCAGGGACTGTTAACCGGGGAGCTGTTTTTT. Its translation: CASSQGLLTGELFF. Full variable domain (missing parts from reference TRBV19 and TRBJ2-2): DGGITQSPKYLFRKEGQNVTLSCEQNLNHDAMYWYRQDPGQGLRLIYYSQIVNDFQKGDIAEGYSVSREKKESFPLTVTSAQKNPTAFYLCASSQGLLTGELFFGEGSRLTVL.

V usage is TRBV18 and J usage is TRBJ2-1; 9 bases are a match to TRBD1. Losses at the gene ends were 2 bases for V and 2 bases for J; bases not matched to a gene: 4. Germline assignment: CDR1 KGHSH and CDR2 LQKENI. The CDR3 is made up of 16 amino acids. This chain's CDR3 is CASSPTGQGTYNEQFF. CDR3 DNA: TGTGCCAGCTCACCAACTGGACAGGGGACCTACAATGAGCAGTTCTTC.

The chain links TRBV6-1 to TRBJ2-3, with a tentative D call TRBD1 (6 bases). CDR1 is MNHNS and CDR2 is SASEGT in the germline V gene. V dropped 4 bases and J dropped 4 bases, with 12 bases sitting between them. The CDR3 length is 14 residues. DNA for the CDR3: TGTGCCAGCAGTGGGAGACAGGCCGCAGATACGCAGTATTTT. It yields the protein CASSGRQAADTQYF.

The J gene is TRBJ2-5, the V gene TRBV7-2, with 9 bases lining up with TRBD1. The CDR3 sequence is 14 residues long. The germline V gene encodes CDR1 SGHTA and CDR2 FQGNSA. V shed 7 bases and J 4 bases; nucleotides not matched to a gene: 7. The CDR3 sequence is CASISDRGGETQYF. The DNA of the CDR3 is TGTGCCAGCATCTCTGACAGGGGGGGAGAGACCCAGTACTTC.

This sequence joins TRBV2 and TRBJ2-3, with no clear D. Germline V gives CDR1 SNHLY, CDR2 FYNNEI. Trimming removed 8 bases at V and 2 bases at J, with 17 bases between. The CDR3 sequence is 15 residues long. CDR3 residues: CASDGSTQPTDTQYF. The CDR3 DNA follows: TGTGCCAGCGACGGGTCGACCCAACCCACAGATACGCAGTATTTT.

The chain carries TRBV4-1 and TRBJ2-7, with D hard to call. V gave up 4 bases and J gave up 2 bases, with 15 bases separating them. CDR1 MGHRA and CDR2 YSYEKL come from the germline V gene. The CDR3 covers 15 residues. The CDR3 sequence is CASSRGTQGTYEQYF. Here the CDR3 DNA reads TGCGCCAGCAGCCGCGGAACACAAGGAACCTACGAGCAGTACTTC.

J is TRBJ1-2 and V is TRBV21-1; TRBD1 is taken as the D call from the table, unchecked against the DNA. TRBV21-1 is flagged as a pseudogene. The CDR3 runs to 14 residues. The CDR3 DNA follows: TGTGCCAGCACTCCCCAGGAAGGCCGGCTTGGCTACACCTTC. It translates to CASTPQEGRLGYTF.

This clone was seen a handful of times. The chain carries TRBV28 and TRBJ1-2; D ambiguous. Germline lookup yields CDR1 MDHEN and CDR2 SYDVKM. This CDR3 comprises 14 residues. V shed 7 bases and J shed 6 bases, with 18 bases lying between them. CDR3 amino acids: CASTQSWAWNGYTF. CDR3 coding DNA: TGTGCCAGCACTCAGTCGTGGGCATGGAATGGCTACACCTTC.

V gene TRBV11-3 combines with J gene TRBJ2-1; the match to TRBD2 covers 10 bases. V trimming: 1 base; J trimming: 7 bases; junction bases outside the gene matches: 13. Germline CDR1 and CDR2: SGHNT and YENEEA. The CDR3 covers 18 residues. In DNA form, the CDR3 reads TGTGCCAGCAGCTTAGGCTTCGGGGGGAGCGGGAGGGGGAATGAGCAGTTCTTC. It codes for CASSLGFGGSGRGNEQFF.

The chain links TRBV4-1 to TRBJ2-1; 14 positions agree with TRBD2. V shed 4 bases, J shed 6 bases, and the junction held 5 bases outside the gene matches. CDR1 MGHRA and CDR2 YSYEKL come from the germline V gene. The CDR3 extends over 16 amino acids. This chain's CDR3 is CASSPLGLAGGNEQFF. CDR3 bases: TGCGCCAGCAGCCCCCTTGGACTAGCGGGAGGCAATGAGCAGTTCTTC.